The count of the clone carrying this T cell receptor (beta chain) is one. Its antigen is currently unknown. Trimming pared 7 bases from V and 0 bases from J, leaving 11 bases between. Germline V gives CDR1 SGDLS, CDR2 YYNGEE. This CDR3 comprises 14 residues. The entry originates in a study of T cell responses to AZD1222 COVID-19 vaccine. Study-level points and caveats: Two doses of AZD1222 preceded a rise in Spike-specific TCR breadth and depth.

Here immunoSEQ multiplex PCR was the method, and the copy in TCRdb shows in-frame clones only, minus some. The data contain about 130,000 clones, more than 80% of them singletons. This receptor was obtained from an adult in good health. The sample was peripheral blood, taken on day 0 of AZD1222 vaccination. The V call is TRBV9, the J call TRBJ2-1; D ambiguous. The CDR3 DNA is TGTGCCAGCGAGCCTCTGAGCTCCTACAATGAGCAGTTCTTC. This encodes CASEPLSSYNEQFF.